Listed here are 17 T cell receptor beta chains from one sample, sequenced in a study of blood T cell repertoires in COVID-19 (dated by TCRdb to about 2020). Receptor libraries were prepared by the immunoSEQ multiplex PCR assay. TCRdb took this table from immuneACCESS and kept in-frame rearrangements with V and J called. Such tables lack part of the clones; where checked against another copy, unresolved V genes explain under half of the gap, and the rest is unexplained. The sample profile shows approximately 350,000 clones; around nine tenths of them were found once. The ten largest clones capture roughly 3.4% of the sample. The sample consisted of peripheral blood. The receptors were sampled from a woman aged 18-29 years who had recovered from COVID-19.

CDR3 nucleotide sequence: TGTGCCAGTAGTCCCCCCGGACTAGCGGGAGGTGGGCATACGCAGTATTTT. Encoded protein: CASSPPGLAGGGHTQYF. V usage is TRBV19 and J usage is TRBJ2-3, with TRBD2 matching 14 bases. The J segment lost 7 bases and the V segment lost 5 bases, leaving 11 bases of the junction unmatched. Germline V gives CDR1 LNHDA, CDR2 SQIVND (reference sequence). This CDR3 is 17 amino acids long.

This chain joins TRBV11-2 and TRBJ2-7; possible D gene TRBD2, 7 bases. Deletions cut 7 bases from V and 8 bases from J, with 21 bases between. This CDR3 spans 14 amino acids. The germline gives CDR1 SGHAT, CDR2 FQNNGV. DNA of the CDR3: TGTGCCAGCACTGTGGGGGGCGGGGGCTTCAAGCAGTACGTC. Translating gives CASTVGGGGFKQYV.

This chain links TRBV10-2 with TRBJ1-2; 7 bases are a match to TRBD1. Germline lookup yields CDR1 WSHSY and CDR2 SAAADI. The CDR3 has 13 amino acids. Unmatched junction bases numbered 7, after V lost 4 bases and J lost 8 bases. The DNA for the CDR3 is TGCGCCAGCAGTGTGTACAGGGGAGAAGGCTACACCTTC. It encodes CASSVYRGEGYTF.

This sequence joins TRBV2 and TRBJ2-3; D perhaps matches TRBD2 (6 bases). The ends were cut back, 11 bases at V and 0 bases at J, with 18 bases in the middle. The germline CDR1 and CDR2 sequences are SNHLY and FYNNEI. The CDR3 spans 15 residues. The CDR3 DNA reads as TGTGCCGTCACAGGAGCGGGTGCTAGCACAGATACGCAGTATTTT. It specifies CAVTGAGASTDTQYF.

The chain links TRBV7-8 to TRBJ2-2; possibly TRBD2 for D (6 bases). V was pared by 0 bases and J by 5 bases, with 10 bases between. The CDR3 totals 15 residues. Germline assignment: CDR1 SGHVS and CDR2 FQNEAQ. The CDR3, as DNA: TGTGCCAGCAGCTTAGCGCGGGGTAGGACCGGGGAGCTGTTTTTT. Protein sequence: CASSLARGRTGELFF.

This chain links TRBV4-1 with TRBJ2-5, with 9 bases fitting TRBD2. With V trimmed by 4 bases and J by 5 bases, 17 bases remained unmatched. The CDR3 covers 18 residues. Germline CDR1 is MGHRA and CDR2 is YSYEKL. The CDR3 DNA sequence: TGCGCCAGCAGCCGATTCCCAATAGGTAGCGGGAGAGGTGAGACCCAGTACTTC. It is translated as CASSRFPIGSGRGETQYF.

The V and J genes are TRBV28 and TRBJ1-1; 8 nucleotides agree with TRBD1. With V trimmed by 6 bases and J by 0 bases, 9 bases remained unmatched. CDR3 length: 16 amino acids. The germline gives CDR1 MDHEN, CDR2 SYDVKM. The CDR3 sequence: CASSSRTGPMNTEAFF. CDR3 coding DNA: TGTGCCAGCAGCTCACGGACAGGGCCCATGAACACTGAAGCTTTCTTT.

The CDR3 nucleotides read TGTGCCAGTACCCCAGGGGGGATGAACACTGAAGCTTTCTTT. Encoded protein: CASTPGGMNTEAFF. The V call is TRBV6-5, the J call TRBJ1-1; 7 nucleotides align to TRBD1. The CDR3 runs to 14 residues. Germline V gene data show CDR1 as MNHEY and CDR2 as SVGAGI. Trimming cost V 9 bases and J 0 bases; bases outside gene matches: 7.

This clone was seen once. The chain carries TRBV5-1 and TRBJ2-3; D perhaps matches TRBD2 (5 bases). Germline values: CDR1 SGHRS, CDR2 YFSETQ. CDR3 length equals 14 residues. Deletions cut 0 bases from V and 7 bases from J, with 12 bases between. The CDR3 loop is CASSLDGSANTQYF. As DNA, the CDR3 is TGCGCCAGCAGCTTGGATGGTAGCGCGAATACGCAGTATTTT.

Notes on this clone: Other nucleotide sequences in the sample specify the same CDR3. The chain's CDR3 is CAWSARETQYF. The DNA of the CDR3 is TGTGCCTGGAGTGCCAGAGAGACCCAGTACTTC. The chain carries TRBV30 and TRBJ2-5; D is unclear. The V end was cut by 1 base, the J end by 4 bases, with 4 bases between. Germline CDR1 and CDR2: GTSNPN and SVGIG (reference sequence). The CDR3 spans 11 residues.

The rearrangement links TRBV6-6 to TRBJ1-6, with TRBD1 matching 7 bases. The CDR3 runs to 16 residues. The germline CDR1 and CDR2 sequences are MNHNY and SVGAGI (reference sequence). The J segment lost 8 bases and the V segment lost 6 bases, leaving 13 bases of the junction unmatched. The CDR3 loop reads CASSLMTGLRDSPLHF. In DNA, the CDR3 is TGTGCCAGCAGCCTAATGACAGGGCTTAGGGATTCACCCCTCCACTTT.

The J gene is TRBJ2-1, the V gene TRBV7-8, with D possibly being TRBD2 (5 bases). The germline V gene has CDR1 SGHVS and CDR2 FQNEAQ. There are 13 residues in the CDR3. V shed 2 bases and J shed 3 bases, with 5 bases lying between them. For the CDR3, the DNA is TGTGCCAGCAGCTTAACTAGCTACAATGAGCAGTTCTTC. Residues: CASSLTSYNEQFF.

Concerning this clone itself: Other nucleotide sequences in the sample specify the same CDR3. This sequence joins TRBV6-5 and TRBJ2-7; 13 bases fit TRBD2. Trimming removed 6 bases from V and 4 bases from J; junction bases left unmatched: 3. The V gene's germline CDR1 is MNHEY and CDR2 SVGAGI. This CDR3 spans 14 amino acids. Here the CDR3 reads CASRRLAGGYEQYV. The CDR3 nucleotides read TGTGCCAGCAGGCGACTAGCGGGGGGTTACGAGCAGTACGTC.

The chain employs TRBV7-6 and TRBJ2-3; TRBD1 agrees at 8 bases. The germline CDR1 and CDR2 sequences are SGHVS and FNYEAQ. Germline trimming cut 1 base from V and 9 bases from J; bases unmatched to any gene: 3. This CDR3 has 13 residues. The CDR3 loop reads CASSLGGQGTQYF. The CDR3 region has the DNA TGTGCCAGCAGCTTAGGAGGACAGGGCACGCAGTATTTT.

This chain joins TRBV5-4 and TRBJ2-3; 16 bases line up with TRBD2. This CDR3 region has 18 residues. With V trimmed by 4 bases and J by 4 bases, 9 bases remained unmatched. The V gene's germline CDR1 is SGHNT and CDR2 YYREEE (reference sequence). CDR3 amino acids: CASSPEAGLAGGPDTQYF. The CDR3, as DNA: TGTGCCAGCAGCCCGGAGGCGGGACTAGCGGGAGGGCCAGATACGCAGTATTTT.

This chain links TRBV5-1 with TRBJ1-2; the D is unclear. Trimming removed 4 bases from V and 8 bases from J, with 18 bases in between. The CDR3 is 14 amino acids. Germline V gene lookup returns CDR1 SGHRS and CDR2 YFSETQ. CDR3 in amino acids: CASSTGRGFGGYTF. The CDR3 DNA is TGCGCCAGCAGCACCGGACGGGGATTCGGAGGCTACACCTTC. The whole variable domain, remainder taken from reference TRBV5-1 and TRBJ1-2, is KAGVTQTPRYLIKTRGQQVTLSCSPISGHRSVSWYQQTPGQGLQFLFEYFSETQRNKGNFPGRFSGRQFSNSRSEMNVSTLELGDSALYLCASSTGRGFGGYTFGSGTRLTVV.

This clone was seen a single time. The rearrangement links TRBV27 to TRBJ1-1; D is uncertain. The CDR3 is 13 residues long. Trimming took off 7 bases at V and 1 base at J, with 10 bases between the two ends. The germline gives CDR1 MNHEY, CDR2 SMNVEV (reference sequence). CDR3 bases: TGTGCCAGCAACCTGCAGAAGAACACTGAAGCTTTCTTT. It translates to CASNLQKNTEAFF.